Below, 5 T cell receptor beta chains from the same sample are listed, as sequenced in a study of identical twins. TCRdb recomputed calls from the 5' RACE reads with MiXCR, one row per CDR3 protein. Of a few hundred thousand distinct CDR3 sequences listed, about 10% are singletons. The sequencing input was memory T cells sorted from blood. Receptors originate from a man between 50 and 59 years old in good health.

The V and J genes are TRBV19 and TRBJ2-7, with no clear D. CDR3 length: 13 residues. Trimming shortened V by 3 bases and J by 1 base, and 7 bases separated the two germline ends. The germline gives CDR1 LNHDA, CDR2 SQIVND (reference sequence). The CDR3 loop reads CASSIEISYEQYF. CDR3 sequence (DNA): TGTGCCAGTAGTATTGAAATTTCCTACGAGCAGTACTTC.

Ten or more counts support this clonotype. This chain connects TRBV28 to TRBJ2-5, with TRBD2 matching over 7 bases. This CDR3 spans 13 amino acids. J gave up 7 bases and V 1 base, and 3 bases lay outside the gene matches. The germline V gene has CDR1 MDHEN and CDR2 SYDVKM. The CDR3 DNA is TGTGCCAGCAGTTTATTACAGCGGGGGACCCAGTACTTC. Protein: CASSLLQRGTQYF.

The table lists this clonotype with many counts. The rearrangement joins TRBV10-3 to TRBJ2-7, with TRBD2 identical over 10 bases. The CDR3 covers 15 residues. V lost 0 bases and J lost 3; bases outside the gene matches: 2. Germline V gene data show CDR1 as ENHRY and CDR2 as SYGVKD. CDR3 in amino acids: CAISESRTSGYEQYF. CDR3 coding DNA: TGTGCCATCAGTGAGTCTCGGACTAGCGGCTACGAGCAGTACTTC.

The chain's CDR3 is CASNILPLAGVTDTQYF. CDR3 sequence (DNA): TGTGCCAGCAACATCCTCCCTTTAGCGGGGGTAACAGATACGCAGTATTTT. V and J are TRBV12-3 or TRBV12-4 and TRBJ2-3; 9 nucleotides line up with TRBD2. This CDR3 is built from 17 residues. V gave up 7 bases and J gave up 3 bases; unmatched junction bases: 14.

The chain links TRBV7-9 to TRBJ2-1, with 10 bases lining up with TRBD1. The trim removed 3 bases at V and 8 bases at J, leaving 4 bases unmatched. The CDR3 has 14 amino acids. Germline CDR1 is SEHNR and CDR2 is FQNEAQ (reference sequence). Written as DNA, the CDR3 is TGTGCCAGCAGCTTGACAGGGGGCGGCTATGAGCAGTTCTTC. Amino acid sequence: CASSLTGGGYEQFF.